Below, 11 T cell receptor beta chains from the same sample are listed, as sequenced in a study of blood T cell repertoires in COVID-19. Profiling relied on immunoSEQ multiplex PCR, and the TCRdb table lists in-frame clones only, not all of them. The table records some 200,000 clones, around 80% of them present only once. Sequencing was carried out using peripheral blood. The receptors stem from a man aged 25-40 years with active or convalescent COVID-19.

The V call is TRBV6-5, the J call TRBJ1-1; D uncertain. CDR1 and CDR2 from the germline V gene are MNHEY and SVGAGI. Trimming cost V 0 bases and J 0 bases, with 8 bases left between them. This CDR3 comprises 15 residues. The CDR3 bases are TGTGCCAGCAGTTACTCAACAGCTTTGAACACTGAAGCTTTCTTT. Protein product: CASSYSTALNTEAFF.

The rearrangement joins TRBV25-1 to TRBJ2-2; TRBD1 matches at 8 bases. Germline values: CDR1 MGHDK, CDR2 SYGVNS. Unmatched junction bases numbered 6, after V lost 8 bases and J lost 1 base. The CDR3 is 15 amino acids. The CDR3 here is CASEGQERNTGELFF. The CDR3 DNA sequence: TGTGCCAGCGAGGGACAGGAGCGGAACACCGGGGAGCTGTTTTTT.

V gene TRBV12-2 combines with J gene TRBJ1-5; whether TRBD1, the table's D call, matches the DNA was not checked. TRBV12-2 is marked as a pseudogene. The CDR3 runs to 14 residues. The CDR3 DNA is TGTGCAAGTAGTCCCGGGACAGGGGATCAGCCCCAGCATTTT. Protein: CASSPGTGDQPQHF.

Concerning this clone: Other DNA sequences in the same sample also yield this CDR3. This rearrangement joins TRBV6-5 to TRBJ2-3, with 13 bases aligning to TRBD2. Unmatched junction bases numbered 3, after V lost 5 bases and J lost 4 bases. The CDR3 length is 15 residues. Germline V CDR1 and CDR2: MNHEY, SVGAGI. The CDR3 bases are TGTGCCAGCAGTCTAACTAGCGGGGGGGCAGATACGCAGTATTTT. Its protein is CASSLTSGGADTQYF.

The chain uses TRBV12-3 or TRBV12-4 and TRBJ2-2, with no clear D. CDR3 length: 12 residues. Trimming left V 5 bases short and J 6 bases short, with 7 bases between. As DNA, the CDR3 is TGTGCCAGCAGTCCCCTCTCCGGGGAGCTGTTTTTT. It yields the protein CASSPLSGELFF.

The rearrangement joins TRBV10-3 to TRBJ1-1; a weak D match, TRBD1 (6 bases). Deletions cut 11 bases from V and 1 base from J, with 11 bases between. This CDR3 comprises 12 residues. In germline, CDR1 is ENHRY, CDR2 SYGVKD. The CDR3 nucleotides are TGTGCCGCCGGACAGCAGAACACTGAAGCTTTCTTT. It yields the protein CAAGQQNTEAFF.

The CDR3 sequence: CASSSTGENEKLFF. CDR3 nucleotides: TGTGCCAGCAGCTCGACAGGGGAAAATGAAAAACTGTTTTTT. The gene calls are TRBV7-2 and TRBJ1-4, with 8 nucleotides matching TRBD1. Germline loops: CDR1 SGHTA, CDR2 FQGNSA. V trimming: 4 bases; J trimming: 5 bases; junction bases outside the gene matches: 3. The CDR3 totals 14 residues.

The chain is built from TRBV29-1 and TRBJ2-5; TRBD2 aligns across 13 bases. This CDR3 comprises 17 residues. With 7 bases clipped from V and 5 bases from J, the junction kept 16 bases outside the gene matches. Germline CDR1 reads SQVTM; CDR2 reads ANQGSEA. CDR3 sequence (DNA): TGCAGCGGAGTCGGGACTAGCGGGATGAAGAGCATGGAGACCCAGTACTTC. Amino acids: CSGVGTSGMKSMETQYF.

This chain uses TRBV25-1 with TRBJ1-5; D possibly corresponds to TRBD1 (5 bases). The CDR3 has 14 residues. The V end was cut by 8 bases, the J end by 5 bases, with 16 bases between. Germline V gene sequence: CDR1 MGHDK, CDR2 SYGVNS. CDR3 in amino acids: CASVPSGYDQPQHF. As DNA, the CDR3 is TGTGCCAGCGTACCTTCAGGGTATGATCAGCCCCAGCATTTT.

The CDR3 sequence: CASSLSTSGPEQYF. CDR3 coding DNA: TGCGCCAGCAGCCTATCAACTAGCGGCCCTGAGCAGTACTTC. V and J are TRBV4-3 and TRBJ2-7; the match to TRBD2 covers 8 bases. After removal of 4 bases from V and 7 bases from J, the junction contained 9 bases not matched to a gene. The germline V gene encodes CDR1 LGHNA and CDR2 YSLEER. CDR3 length equals 14 residues.

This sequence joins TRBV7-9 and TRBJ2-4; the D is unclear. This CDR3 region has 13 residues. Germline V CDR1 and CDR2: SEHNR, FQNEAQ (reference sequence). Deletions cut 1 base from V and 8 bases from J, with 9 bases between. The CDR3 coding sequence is TGTGCCAGCAGCTTAGGTTCGAGAGACATTCAGTACTTC. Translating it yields CASSLGSRDIQYF.